The T cell receptor beta chain described here comes from a study of blood T cell repertoires in COVID-19. Background on the study: Italy, Spain and the United States were the sources of the convalescent and acute COVID-19 samples.

The CDR3 totals 14 residues. Germline CDR1 and CDR2: MNHEY and SVGAGI. V dropped 5 bases and J dropped 4; count of bases not matched to a gene: 5. Method: immunoSEQ multiplex PCR; TCRdb's copy keeps in-frame clones and lacks some. The repertoire consists of roughly 60,000 clones, with approximately 85% occurring once and the leading ten covering less than 4.5%. This clonotype was sampled from a man aged 45-65 years with active COVID-19. Specimen: peripheral blood. This chain connects TRBV6-5 to TRBJ2-1, with TRBD2 matching 7 bases. Here the CDR3 DNA reads TGTGCCAGCAGTCCCCGGGGGGAATACAATGAGCAGTTCTTC. It is translated as CASSPRGEYNEQFF.